Sequencing of this T cell receptor beta chain was carried out in a study of CD8+ T cells in alopecia areata. Sequencing used cDNA as its template, made by extracting RNA and reverse transcribing it. Assay: immunoSEQ multiplex PCR; the TCRdb copy retains only in-frame clones and omits some. This sample yields about 200,000 clones, of which roughly 50% are seen a single time; 5% to 6% belongs to the top ten. Treatment in this sample: oral pan-JAK inhibitor, 5-10 mg twice daily. Looked up from germline, CDR1 is SGHTA and CDR2 is FQGNSA. CDR3 length equals 15 residues. V shed 2 bases and J 5 bases; nucleotides not matched to a gene: 5.

Material: CD4+ T cells sorted from blood, obtained at week 24, from a patient treated with tofacitinib. This chain connects TRBV7-2 to TRBJ2-2; the match to TRBD1 covers 7 bases. The TCR sequence derives from a human donor with alopecia areata. The chain's CDR3 is CASSLKTGRTGELFF. DNA of the CDR3: TGTGCCAGCAGCTTAAAGACAGGGCGTACCGGGGAGCTGTTTTTT.